At least ten counts were recorded for the clone carrying this T cell receptor beta chain. The authors made cDNA by 5'RACE with 10-nucleotide random UMIs. Each CDR3 protein is one row after TCRdb ran MiXCR on the 5' RACE reads. The table lists some 46,000 distinct CDR3 sequences, 10% of them singletons. The data were obtained in a study of neurological immune-mediated disorders. The V segment lost 2 bases and the J segment 5 bases; nucleotides outside the gene matches: 5. CDR1 is MGHDK and CDR2 is SYGVNS in the germline V gene. The length of the CDR3 is 15 residues. The clonotype was recovered from a man between 65 and 85 years old with HTLV-1-associated myelopathy (HAM/TSP). This chain uses TRBV25-1 with TRBJ2-1, with 8 bases that match TRBD1. The sample was PBMCs. CDR3: CASSEPGGLDNEQFF. CDR3 coding DNA: TGTGCCAGCAGTGAACCAGGGGGCCTCGACAATGAGCAGTTCTTC.